The 18 T cell receptor beta chains reported below all come from one sample, sequenced in a study of cytomegalovirus exposure and HLA in healthy donors. The PCR contained 60 Vbeta and 13 Jbeta primers. Measured with immunoSEQ multiplex PCR; TCRdb has only the in-frame clones, and not every one. This table holds some 270,000 clones, about 80% found once. Material for sequencing was PBMCs. These receptor sequences come from a girl aged 2-15 years in good health and CMV-seronegative.

This clone has more than one count but fewer than ten. The rearrangement uses TRBV28 and TRBJ1-3, with D unclear. The CDR3 totals 15 residues. CDR1 is MDHEN and CDR2 is SYDVKM in the germline V gene. V lost 2 bases, J lost 0 bases, and 8 bases lay in between. In DNA form, the CDR3 reads TGTGCCAGCAGTTTACACTTCTCCTCTGGAAACACCATATATTTT. Protein: CASSLHFSSGNTIYF.

This clone was recorded a few times. The chain joins TRBV27 to TRBJ1-2; the D is unclear. This CDR3 region has 13 residues. Trimming took off 3 bases at V and 6 bases at J, with 11 bases between the two ends. Germline lookup yields CDR1 MNHEY and CDR2 SMNVEV (reference sequence). The CDR3 loop is CASSLRYLHGYTF. Written as DNA, the CDR3 is TGTGCCAGCAGTTTGCGGTACCTCCATGGCTACACCTTC.

The rearrangement links TRBV7-9 to TRBJ2-3; D gene unclear. Trimming took off 1 base at V and 6 bases at J, with 11 bases between the two ends. CDR1 is SEHNR and CDR2 is FQNEAQ in the germline V gene (reference sequence). This CDR3 spans 14 amino acids. The CDR3 sequence is CASSLDSLRDTQYF. The CDR3 DNA reads TGTGCCAGCAGCTTAGATTCCTTACGGGATACGCAGTATTTT.

The chain couples TRBV18 to TRBJ1-1; D possibly corresponds to TRBD1 (5 bases). Germline V gives CDR1 KGHSH, CDR2 LQKENI. Trimming pared 3 bases from V and 6 bases from J, leaving 14 bases between. This CDR3 is 14 amino acids long. The CDR3 region is CASSPNGGIAEAFF. The CDR3 DNA sequence: TGTGCCAGCTCACCCAACGGGGGAATAGCTGAAGCTTTCTTT.

About this clone itself: Other DNA sequences in the same sample also yield this CDR3. V usage is TRBV7-9 and J usage is TRBJ2-7; D is unclear. The V end was cut by 0 bases, the J end by 2 bases, with 5 bases between. The CDR3 runs to 13 residues. Germline assignment: CDR1 SEHNR and CDR2 FQNEAQ (reference sequence). The CDR3 bases are TGTGCCAGCAGCTTAGCGGCGGCCTACGAGCAGTACTTC. Residues: CASSLAAAYEQYF.

This clone occurred a few times. V is TRBV2 and J is TRBJ2-7; a possible D gene is TRBD2 (5 bases). Trimming took off 7 bases at V and 1 base at J, with 14 bases between the two ends. CDR1 and CDR2 (germline): SNHLY, FYNNEI. This CDR3 contains 14 residues. This chain's CDR3 is CASTIEGISYEQYF. The CDR3 bases are TGTGCCAGCACTATCGAGGGTATATCCTACGAGCAGTACTTC.

The J gene is TRBJ2-5, the V gene TRBV4-1; 15 bases fit TRBD2. The length of the CDR3 is 17 residues. The ends lost 0 bases at V and 6 bases at J; junction bases unmatched: 5. Germline V lookup: CDR1 MGHRA, CDR2 YSYEKL. In nucleotides, the CDR3 is TGCGCCAGCAGCCAAGACAAAGGGACTAGCGGGAGGCAGACCCAGTACTTC. This translates into CASSQDKGTSGRQTQYF.

DNA of the CDR3: TGTGCCAGCAGCTTAGGAGTCGGGACAGCTTTATACGAGCAGTACTTC. Protein: CASSLGVGTALYEQYF. This sequence joins TRBV7-8 and TRBJ2-7; 7 nucleotides align to TRBD1. CDR1 and CDR2 from the germline V gene are SGHVS and FQNEAQ. This CDR3 has 16 residues. The V segment lost 1 base and the J segment 4 bases; nucleotides outside the gene matches: 10.

This clone was recorded once. CDR3 region: CASSFSGGTYEQYF. The CDR3, as DNA: TGTGCCAGCAGCTTCTCGGGAGGGACCTACGAGCAGTACTTC. V is TRBV5-6 and J is TRBJ2-7, with 8 nucleotides matching TRBD2. This CDR3 comprises 14 residues. The germline V gene encodes CDR1 SGHDT and CDR2 YYEEEE. After removal of 2 bases from V and 2 bases from J, the junction contained 3 bases not matched to a gene.

The chain joins TRBV21-1 to TRBJ2-5; TRBD2, the D gene given by the table, was not confirmed from the DNA. The J call may be incorrect, as the DNA end agrees better with TRBJ2-7. TRBV21-1 counts as a pseudogene. The CDR3 loop spans 20 amino acids. CDR3 sequence: CASSVSPGLAGGRSSYEQYF. CDR3 DNA: TGTGCCAGCAGCGTTTCGCCGGGACTAGCGGGAGGGAGGAGCTCCTACGAGCAGTACTTC.

This clone was counted a few times. CDR3 sequence reads: CAWISREAFF. The CDR3 DNA is TGTGCCTGGATTTCCCGTGAAGCTTTCTTT. The rearrangement links TRBV30 to TRBJ1-1; D gene uncertain. The CDR3 is made up of 10 amino acids. V gave up 4 bases and J gave up 7 bases, with 7 bases separating them. Germline V lookup: CDR1 GTSNPN, CDR2 SVGIG (reference sequence).

DNA of the CDR3: TGTGCCATCAGTGACCCCGGGACTAGCGGTGTCACCGGGGAGCTGTTTTTT. It encodes CAISDPGTSGVTGELFF. The V call is TRBV10-3, the J call TRBJ2-2; 11 nucleotides line up with TRBD2. This CDR3 has 17 residues. V shed 3 bases and J 4 bases; nucleotides not matched to a gene: 7. The V gene's germline CDR1 is ENHRY and CDR2 SYGVKD.

The chain recombines TRBV7-8 with TRBJ2-5; 7 bases fit TRBD1. Germline values: CDR1 SGHVS, CDR2 FQNEAQ. CDR3 length: 15 amino acids. The junction had 9 bases not matched to a gene; V was cut back by 4 bases and J by 4 bases. The CDR3 loop is CASSSTGPGGETQYF. CDR3 sequence (DNA): TGTGCCAGCAGCTCGACAGGGCCTGGGGGAGAGACCCAGTACTTC.

This chain uses TRBV18 with TRBJ1-2, with a weak D call TRBD1 (6 bases). The CDR3 runs to 16 residues. V dropped 6 bases and J dropped 6 bases, with 23 bases sitting between them. From germline, CDR1 is KGHSH and CDR2 LQKENI. The CDR3 protein is CASSRDKNLLKDGYTF. The CDR3 DNA reads as TGTGCCAGCTCCCGGGACAAAAATTTGCTAAAGGATGGCTACACCTTC.

V gene TRBV6-1 combines with J gene TRBJ2-7, with D possibly TRBD2 on 5 matching bases. CDR1 and CDR2 from the germline V gene are MNHNS and SASEGT. This CDR3 is 18 amino acids long. V was pared by 0 bases and J by 3 bases, with 21 bases between. The DNA of the CDR3 is TGTGCCAGCAGTGAAGCGTTAATAGGGAGTTCGTACAACTACGAGCAGTACTTC. Amino acids: CASSEALIGSSYNYEQYF.

This clone has more than one count but fewer than ten. The rearrangement uses TRBV27 and TRBJ2-7, with D unclear. The V and J ends lost 7 bases and 4 bases respectively, with 11 bases between them. Germline V lookup: CDR1 MNHEY, CDR2 SMNVEV (reference sequence). This CDR3 has 12 amino acids. CDR3 bases: TGTGCCAGCAACCCCCCAGGTTACGAGCAGTACTTC. The encoded protein is CASNPPGYEQYF.

The chain joins TRBV28 to TRBJ2-5, with TRBD2 matching 11 bases. Germline V gene sequence: CDR1 MDHEN, CDR2 SYDVKM. Unmatched junction bases numbered 9, after V lost 2 bases and J lost 7 bases. The CDR3 has 16 residues. This CDR3 reads CASSLIAGGPGGTQYF. CDR3 DNA: TGTGCCAGCAGTTTAATAGCGGGGGGGCCGGGCGGGACCCAGTACTTC.

J is TRBJ1-2 and V is TRBV7-3, with a tentative D call TRBD1 (5 bases). The ends were cut back, 5 bases at V and 8 bases at J, with 33 bases in the middle. There are 19 residues in the CDR3. CDR1 is SGHTA and CDR2 is FQGTGA in the germline V gene. CDR3 protein: CASSARGIPGAGAWEGYTF. The CDR3 bases are TGTGCCAGCAGCGCTCGCGGGATCCCGGGCGCCGGGGCCTGGGAAGGCTACACCTTC.